These 2 T cell receptor beta chains were sequenced from one sample in a study of immune evolution from preneoplasia to lung adenocarcinoma. Method: immunoSEQ multiplex PCR; TCRdb's copy keeps in-frame clones and lacks some. The sample lists some 11,000 clones; approximately 80% were seen once. Input material: FFPE normal lung tissue adjacent to the tumor. These receptors were taken from a person in their sixties or seventies with lung adenocarcinoma. Some clones in this sample may be carry-over from other donors' samples.

CDR3 sequence (DNA): TGTGCCATCAGTGAGTCGCAAATGGAAGGCCATAAGTGCACCTTC. Translation: CAISESQMEGHKCTF. The V call is TRBV10-3, the J call TRBJ1-2; D unclear. The CDR3 is made up of 15 amino acids. Germline V gene data show CDR1 as ENHRY and CDR2 as SYGVKD. V was clipped by 0 bases and J by 13 bases, with 21 bases between them.

The chain is built from TRBV5-1 and TRBJ2-2, with D unclear. The V end was cut by 1 base, the J end by 2 bases, with 9 bases between. Germline lookup yields CDR1 SGHRS and CDR2 YFSETQ. The CDR3 contains 15 residues. CDR3 loop: CASSLRAVNTGELFF. The CDR3 DNA sequence: TGCGCCAGCAGCTTGAGGGCTGTCAACACCGGGGAGCTGTTTTTT.